This is a list of T cell receptor beta chains from one sample in a study of blood T cell repertoires in COVID-19. The table came from immunoSEQ multiplex PCR; TCRdb's copy has only in-frame clones and leaves some out. The sample shows 250,000 to 300,000 clones, nearly 90% of them seen only once. Source material: PBMCs or T cells enriched from blood (not recorded which). The source of these receptors is a woman aged 45 to 65 who had been exposed to COVID-19. CDR3s include the opening cysteine and the closing phenylalanine or tryptophan. Fields, in order: CDR3 protein, CDR3 DNA, J gene, V gene, clone size, D gene. A D gene is named only where the DNA matches it firmly. The size of a clone is reported for some rows only, either as once, few or many, or as a class for expanded clones.

CASSSSGGLGGNTIYF	TGTGCCAGCAGTTCCTCAGGGGGATTAGGTGGAAACACCATATATTTT	TRBJ1-3	TRBV6-5	-	TRBD1
CASRQTGVFAEAFF	TGCGCCAGCAGACAAACAGGGGTTTTCGCTGAAGCTTTCTTT	TRBJ1-1	TRBV4-1	once	TRBD1
CASSLGTYSNQPQHF	TGTGCCAGCAGCCTCGGGACATATAGCAATCAGCCCCAGCATTTT	TRBJ1-5	TRBV7-2	-	-
CASSFGGHTGELFF	TGTGCCAGCAGCTTCGGGGGGCACACCGGGGAGCTGTTTTTT	TRBJ2-2	TRBV7-9	-	-
CASSYSLTQNEQFF	TGTGCCAGCAGTTACTCCCTCACACAAAATGAGCAGTTCTTC	TRBJ2-1	TRBV6-5	-	-
CASSLDYYGAIQETQYF	TGTGCCAGCAGCTTAGATTACTATGGCGCCATCCAAGAGACCCAGTACTTC	TRBJ2-5	TRBV11-2	-	-
CASSPPKTGGHEQYF	TGTGCCAGCTCACCTCCTAAGACAGGGGGGCACGAGCAGTACTTC	TRBJ2-7	TRBV18	-	TRBD1
CASSLVRDSPLHF	TGTGCCAGCAGCTTGGTGCGGGATTCACCCCTCCACTTT	TRBJ1-6	TRBV5-5	-	-
CASRSRQGSAFF	TGTGCCAGCAGATCAAGACAGGGTTCAGCTTTCTTT	TRBJ1-1	TRBV28	-	TRBD1
CASSYQLSTGELFF	TGTGCCAGCAGTTACCAATTGAGCACCGGGGAGCTGTTTTTT	TRBJ2-2	TRBV6-2/TRBV6-3	-	-
CASSLAGGIYGYTF	TGCGCCAGCAGCTTGGCGGGGGGCATTTATGGCTACACCTTC	TRBJ1-2	TRBV5-1	-	-
CAWGQSNSPLHF	TGTGCCTGGGGACAGTCTAATTCACCCCTCCACTTT	TRBJ1-6	TRBV30	-	-
CASSLAQANYGYTF	TGTGCCAGCAGCTTGGCTCAGGCTAACTATGGCTACACCTTC	TRBJ1-2	TRBV5-4	-	-
CASSLPRRLDSNQPQHF	TGTGCCAGCAGCTTGCCACGTCGGCTAGATAGCAATCAGCCCCAGCATTTT	TRBJ1-5	TRBV7-8	-	-
CASSEIVGTVFF	TGTGCCAGCAGTGAAATAGTTGGGACAGTGTTTTTT	TRBJ1-4	TRBV6-1	-	TRBD1
CASSQPPGTGGNYEQYF	TGTGCCAGCAGCCAACCACCAGGGACAGGAGGTAACTACGAGCAGTACTTC	TRBJ2-7	TRBV3-1/TRBV3-2	-	TRBD1